The source of this T cell receptor beta chain is a study of blood T cells in healthy people across ages. For the second PCR, which ran for 7 to 11 cycles, a sample-barcoded 5' primer and a J-beta primer mix were used. Each cDNA molecule, via a template-switch adaptor with 12 random nucleotides, was tagged. All samples yielded 3 million or more CDR3-containing paired-end reads. TCRdb fed the 5' RACE reads into MiXCR, producing one record per CDR3 protein. The sample lists about 730,000 distinct CDR3 sequences, roughly 41% occurring once. Germline V gene data show CDR1 as LGHNA and CDR2 as YNFKEQ. Trimming shortened V by 0 bases and J by 8 bases, and 14 bases separated the two germline ends. The CDR3 runs to 15 residues. Every participating donor contributed about 10 milliliters of peripheral blood through a draw.

Sequenced material: blood. The sequence was obtained from a woman aged 60-70 years in good health. V gene TRBV4-2 combines with J gene TRBJ1-3; D remains unclear. The DNA for the CDR3 is TGTGCCAGCAGCCAAGATCGGGCCCAGGCCGACACCATATATTTT. Amino acids: CASSQDRAQADTIYF.